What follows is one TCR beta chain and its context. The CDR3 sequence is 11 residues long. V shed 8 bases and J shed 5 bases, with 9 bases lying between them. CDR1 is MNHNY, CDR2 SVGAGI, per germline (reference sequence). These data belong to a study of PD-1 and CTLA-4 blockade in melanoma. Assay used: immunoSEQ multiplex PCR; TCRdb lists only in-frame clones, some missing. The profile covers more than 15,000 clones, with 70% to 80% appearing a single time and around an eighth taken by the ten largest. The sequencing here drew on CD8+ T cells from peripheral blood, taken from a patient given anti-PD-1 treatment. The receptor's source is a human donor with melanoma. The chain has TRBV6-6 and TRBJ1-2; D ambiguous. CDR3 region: CASLQLYGYTF. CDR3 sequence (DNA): TGTGCCAGCCTACAGTTATATGGCTACACCTTC.